Shown below are 4 T cell receptor beta chains from a single sample sequenced in a study of cytomegalovirus exposure and HLA in healthy donors. TCRdb's copy holds only in-frame clones and misses some; the assay was immunoSEQ multiplex PCR. The repertoire holds 150,000 or so clones, approximately 90% seen once, with about 6.6% in the top ten. Sequencing was carried out using PBMCs. The receptors originated from a woman in her 30s in good health and CMV-seropositive.

This rearrangement joins TRBV28 to TRBJ2-1; no clear D gene. The germline CDR1 and CDR2 sequences are MDHEN and SYDVKM. V was clipped by 6 bases and J by 0 bases, with 12 bases between them. This CDR3 has 15 amino acids. The CDR3 DNA is TGTGCCAGCAGCCTAACTGAGAGCTCCTACAATGAGCAGTTCTTC. Residues: CASSLTESSYNEQFF.

The gene calls are TRBV10-3 and TRBJ2-7; D possibly corresponds to TRBD2 (7 bases). This CDR3 contains 15 residues. From germline, CDR1 is ENHRY and CDR2 SYGVKD. The germline V and J ends were trimmed by 4 bases and 0 bases, with 13 bases remaining between them. DNA of the CDR3: TGTGCCATCAGTGGGGGGGGGCTTAGCTCCTACGAGCAGTACTTC. This translates into CAISGGGLSSYEQYF.

The rearrangement links TRBV5-1 to TRBJ2-5, with TRBD2 as a possible D gene (5 bases). The V gene lost 0 bases and the J gene lost 7 bases, with 10 bases spanning the gap. Looked up from germline, CDR1 is SGHRS and CDR2 is YFSETQ. This CDR3 has 13 amino acids. CDR3 nucleotide sequence: TGCGCCAGCAGCTTGGTGCCCGAGGGGACCCAGTACTTC. Translation: CASSLVPEGTQYF.

This clone was seen only once. The chain couples TRBV6-4 to TRBJ2-1, with TRBD2 matching over 11 bases. Trimming cost V 4 bases and J 7 bases; bases outside gene matches: 6. The CDR3 runs to 15 residues. CDR1 and CDR2 from the germline V gene are MRHNA and SNTAGT. CDR3 residues: CASSASSGGANEQFF. CDR3 DNA sequence: TGTGCCAGCAGTGCTAGTAGCGGGGGGGCGAATGAGCAGTTCTTC.